This T cell receptor beta chain derives from a study of molecular identifiers for immune sequencing clone quantification. Germline CDR1 reads LNHDA; CDR2 reads SQIVND (reference sequence). This CDR3 contains 15 residues. V was cut by 4 bases and J by 1 base, with 13 bases left in between. The study, taken as a whole, reports: Highly expanded clone sizes could be underestimated through barcode sharing by identical TCR molecules.

Details on this clonotype: The antigen is unknown.

TCRdb reprocessed the PCR reads with MiXCR, giving one entry per CDR3 protein. The sample yields under 800,000 distinct CDR3 sequences, about 25% seen once. The sequencing sample was made of naive CD8+ T cells from blood, with Jurkat cell RNA spiked in. Indicated subset: FACS-sorted CD8+CD4-CCR7+CD45RA+ naive T cells. The source of this sequence is a human donor in good health. Some libraries in this study had Jurkat cell RNA spiked in. This chain connects TRBV19 to TRBJ2-5, with D tentatively TRBD2 (6 bases). For the CDR3, the DNA is TGTGCCAGTAGTACCACGCCGGGACTCCAAGAGACCCAGTACTTC. Translating it yields CASSTTPGLQETQYF.